This T cell receptor beta chain was captured by sequencing in a study of technical replicates of blood from several donors (dated by TCRdb to 2015 to 2018). As regards this clone: Its antigen is currently not known. Per-base qualities were not stored, and no clone one base away is much larger.

Spanning cysteine to phenylalanine, the CDR3 consists of 16 amino acids. Only the CDR3 DNA stays, 48 bases, in frame from base 1. After removal of 2 bases from V and 1 base from J, the junction retains 3 bases not matched to a gene. CDR1 and CDR2, per the germline V gene, are MDHEN and SYDVKM. Receptor libraries were prepared by the immunoSEQ multiplex PCR assay. In TCRdb, the immuneACCESS table is reduced to in-frame sequences with V and J assigned. These tables do not hold every clone; where another copy was compared, an unresolved V gene accounts for under half, and the others remain unexplained. The table for this sample lists 55,000 to 75,000 clones; approximately 90% of them were counted only once. Jointly, the top ten make up around 0.42% of the sample.

The chain was built from TRBV28 and TRBJ2-5; 11 bases in between match TRBD2. The sequence derives from a human donor in good health. Sequencing was performed on T cells isolated from PBMCs. The sequence in DNA is TGTGCCAGCAGTTTAGCTAGCGGGAGGATCCAAGAGACCCAGTACTTC. Protein translation: CASSLASGRIQETQYF.